These 31 T cell receptor beta chains came from one sample sequenced in a study of blood T cells in healthy people across ages. Next came a second PCR, run for 7 to 11 cycles, which used a sample-barcoded 5' primer along with a J-beta primer mix. TCRdb passed the 5' RACE reads through MiXCR, listing each CDR3 protein once. The table records almost 800,000 distinct CDR3 sequences, 58% of them present only once. The source material was blood. The receptors come from a man younger than 40 in good health.

This clonotype appeared once. The genes are TRBV3-1 and TRBJ2-3, with D unresolved. The CDR3 contains 18 residues. Germline-derived CDR1 and CDR2 are LGHDT and YNNKEL (reference sequence). V lost 1 base and J lost 6, with 23 bases in between. The CDR3 DNA reads as TGTGCCAGCAGCCAAGTCCACCCCCCACGAGTTCTCGCGGATACGCAGTATTTT. Amino acids: CASSQVHPPRVLADTQYF.

The gene calls are TRBV6-5 and TRBJ2-7, with D uncertain. Trimming shortened V by 0 bases and J by 2 bases, and 8 bases separated the two germline ends. CDR1 and CDR2 from the germline V gene are MNHEY and SVGAGI. This CDR3 comprises 14 residues. DNA of the CDR3: TGTGCCAGCAGTTACTCACGAGCGACCTACGAGCAGTACTTC. Encoded protein: CASSYSRATYEQYF.

The chain joins TRBV6-5 to TRBJ1-2; D perhaps matches TRBD1 (5 bases). CDR3 length equals 15 residues. The V and J ends lost 0 bases and 4 bases respectively, with 12 bases between them. Germline CDR1 reads MNHEY; CDR2 reads SVGAGI. Here the CDR3 DNA reads TGTGCCAGCAGTTACTCGATGTCAGGGATCTATGGCTACACCTTC. This gives the protein CASSYSMSGIYGYTF.

Comment on this clonotype: A single base separates this from a much larger clone, so it may be a read error. The V and J genes are TRBV9 and TRBJ2-7; 9 bases fit TRBD1. The CDR3 runs 14 residues. CDR1 and CDR2 (germline): SGDLS, YYNGEE. Trimming removed 2 bases from V and 2 bases from J; junction bases left unmatched: 2. In nucleotides, the CDR3 is TGTGCCAGCAGCGTCCGGGACAGGGCCTACGAGCAGTACTTC. Protein: CASSVRDRAYEQYF.

In its sample, this clonotype was seen once. The V call is TRBV7-8, the J call TRBJ2-7; D gene ambiguous. Germline V CDR1 and CDR2: SGHVS, FQNEAQ. V was pared by 5 bases and J by 6 bases, with 14 bases between. The CDR3 loop spans 13 amino acids. CDR3 in DNA: TGTGCCAGCAGCGAGTCAGGAAAAGGCGAGCAGTACTTC. As protein: CASSESGKGEQYF. Using reference TRBV7-8 and TRBJ2-7 for the parts outside the CDR3, the full variable domain is GAGVSQSPRYKVAKRGQDVALRCDPISGHVSLFWYQQALGQGPEFLTYFQNEAQLDKSGLPSDRFFAERPEGSVSTLKIQRTQQEDSAVYLCASSESGKGEQYFGPGTRLTVT.

This clonotype has ten or more counts. The chain links TRBV24-1 to TRBJ2-5; 9 bases map to TRBD2. Unmatched junction bases numbered 5, after V lost 3 bases and J lost 7 bases. Germline V gives CDR1 KGHDR, CDR2 SFDVKD. This CDR3 is built from 14 residues. The CDR3 coding sequence is TGTGCCACCAGTGATGGGACTAGCCGTGGGACCCAGTACTTC. Translated: CATSDGTSRGTQYF.

CDR3 bases: TGTGCCAGCAGCCGCTCCGCTAAAAGTTCAGGGAATTCACCCCTCCACTTT. Its translation: CASSRSAKSSGNSPLHF. V gene TRBV7-6 combines with J gene TRBJ1-6; tentative D call: TRBD1 (5 bases). The CDR3 extends over 17 amino acids. In germline, CDR1 is SGHVS, CDR2 FNYEAQ. V was pared by 5 bases and J by 7 bases, with 21 bases between.

The J gene is TRBJ2-5, the V gene TRBV10-1; tentatively, D is TRBD2 (5 bases). Looked up from germline, CDR1 is WNHNN and CDR2 is SYGVQD (reference sequence). CDR3 length: 17 residues. Trimming removed 7 bases from V and 0 bases from J, with 21 bases in between. As DNA, the CDR3 is TGCGCCAGCAATAAGAAGGGTCCGACGGGGTACCAAGAGACCCAGTACTTC. Translated, it gives CASNKKGPTGYQETQYF.

The rearrangement links TRBV5-6 to TRBJ2-1; TRBD2 aligns across 12 bases. This CDR3 contains 18 residues. Germline CDR1 and CDR2: SGHDT and YYEEEE. V dropped 4 bases and J dropped 4; count of bases not matched to a gene: 12. CDR3 nucleotides: TGTGCCAGCAGCCTACTCATTGTGGGGACTAGCGGGTACAATGAGCAGTTCTTC. Its translation: CASSLLIVGTSGYNEQFF. The whole variable domain, filled in from reference TRBV5-6 and TRBJ2-1, reads DAGVTQSPTHLIKTRGQQVTLRCSPKSGHDTVSWYQQALGQGPQFIFQYYEEEERQRGNFPDRFSGHQFPNYSSELNVNALLLGDSALYLCASSLLIVGTSGYNEQFFGPGTRLTVL.

This clonotype was counted only a few times. The rearrangement links TRBV29-1 to TRBJ1-2; 7 nucleotides line up with TRBD1. The CDR3 is made up of 11 amino acids. Germline V gene lookup returns CDR1 SQVTM and CDR2 ANQGSEA. V lost 6 bases to trimming and J lost 4 bases; unmatched junction nucleotides: 2. CDR3 in DNA: TGCAGCGTCCCAGGGGGCTATGGCTACACCTTC. The encoded protein is CSVPGGYGYTF.

This chain links TRBV7-2 with TRBJ2-7, with D perhaps given as TRBD1 or TRBD2 (5 bases each). The CDR3 consists of 16 residues. The germline V and J ends were trimmed by 5 bases and 0 bases, with 17 bases remaining between them. CDR1 is SGHTA, CDR2 FQGNSA, per germline. The CDR3 reads CASSPTGTVSSYEQYF. CDR3 coding DNA: TGTGCCAGCAGCCCTACCGGGACGGTCAGCTCCTACGAGCAGTACTTC.

Worth noting for this clonotype: One end of the junction varies from germline; a read error may be responsible. This chain uses TRBV6-5 with TRBJ1-5, with 7 bases identical to TRBD1. Germline assignment: CDR1 MNHEY and CDR2 SVGAGI. CDR3 length equals 12 residues. The CDR3 spells CTSRTGNQPQHF. The CDR3 region has the DNA TGTACCAGCCGGACAGGTAATCAGCCCCAGCATTTT.

The CDR3: CASSVTGDDGYTF. DNA of the CDR3: TGCGCCAGCAGCGTGACAGGGGACGATGGCTACACCTTC. The chain uses TRBV5-1 and TRBJ1-2; 8 bases fit TRBD1. V shed 4 bases and J 6 bases; nucleotides not matched to a gene: 5. Per the germline V gene, CDR1 is SGHRS and CDR2 is YFSETQ. The CDR3 totals 13 residues.

The chain uses TRBV20-1 and TRBJ2-2; D gene ambiguous. The CDR3 is 14 residues long. Germline values: CDR1 DFQATT, CDR2 SNEGSKA (reference sequence). Trimming pared 3 bases from V and 6 bases from J, leaving 14 bases between. The CDR3 region has the DNA TGCAGTGCTAGGCCTGGGGTTGGCGCCGGGGAGCTGTTTTTT. Protein: CSARPGVGAGELFF.

This clonotype has just a few counts. The J gene is TRBJ2-4, the V gene TRBV11-2; the D is unclear. The germline V gene has CDR1 SGHAT and CDR2 FQNNGV. The CDR3 consists of 17 residues. The V and J ends lost 2 bases and 13 bases respectively, with 27 bases between them. CDR3 DNA: TGTGCCAGCAGCTTATATCCCCTTAAAGGGATTCCGCAAGAGCAGTACTTC. Translating it yields CASSLYPLKGIPQEQYF.

The chain has TRBV5-1 and TRBJ2-3; maybe TRBD2 (5 bases). V lost 4 bases, J lost 2 bases, and 17 bases lay in between. Germline loops: CDR1 SGHRS, CDR2 YFSETQ. The CDR3 has 16 amino acids. DNA of the CDR3: TGCGCCAGCAGCCCGGAAGGGAGAAGAGTCACAGATACGCAGTATTTT. Encoded protein: CASSPEGRRVTDTQYF.

J is TRBJ2-7 and V is TRBV10-3; weak D call: TRBD1 (5 bases). Germline V gene lookup returns CDR1 ENHRY and CDR2 SYGVKD. CDR3 length equals 15 residues. Trimming left V 4 bases short and J 1 base short, with 14 bases between. CDR3 protein: CAISVGAVRSYEQYF. CDR3 in DNA: TGTGCCATCAGTGTTGGGGCAGTCCGGTCCTACGAGCAGTACTTC.

The rearrangement links TRBV29-1 to TRBJ2-7; perhaps TRBD2 as D (6 bases). Germline CDR1 reads SQVTM; CDR2 reads ANQGSEA. Trimming removed 6 bases at V and 6 bases at J, with 18 bases between. The CDR3 totals 13 residues. CDR3 sequence (DNA): TGCAGCGTGACACAGGCCATCGGGAGCGAGCAGTACTTC. This codes for CSVTQAIGSEQYF.

This clonotype was observed a handful of times. V and J are TRBV6-2 or TRBV6-3 and TRBJ2-5; D gene uncertain. Germline values: CDR1 MNHEY, CDR2 SVGEGT. V lost 1 base and J lost 5, with 5 bases in between. The CDR3 sequence is 12 residues long. In DNA, the CDR3 is TGTGCCAGCAGTTACTGGCAGGAGACCCAGTACTTC. Translated: CASSYWQETQYF.

The rearrangement uses TRBV21-1 and TRBJ2-1; TRBD1 is the table's D call and was not checked against the DNA. TRBV21-1 is designated a pseudogene. There are 16 residues in the CDR3. CDR3 nucleotides: TGTGCCAGCAGCAAATCTGGGGGTAGCTCCTACAATGAGCAGTTCTTC. It is translated as CASSKSGGSSYNEQFF.

The table lists this clonotype with a few counts. The gene calls are TRBV5-6 and TRBJ2-5; D is uncertain. This CDR3 is built from 15 residues. The V end lost 0 bases, the J end lost 1 base, and 10 bases lay between the germline ends. CDR1 and CDR2 from the germline V gene are SGHDT and YYEEEE. CDR3 DNA: TGTGCCAGCAGCTTGGCGGAGAACCTCCAAGAGACCCAGTACTTC. Translating gives CASSLAENLQETQYF.

This clonotype turned up a few times. A read error may explain this, as a much larger clone is one base away. The chain uses TRBV3-1 and TRBJ2-6; D is ambiguous. CDR1 is LGHDT, CDR2 YNNKEL, per germline (reference sequence). The CDR3 loop spans 12 amino acids. The V end lost 6 bases, the J end lost 3 bases, and 3 bases lay between the germline ends. CDR3 nucleotides: TGTGCCAGCAGTCATGGGGCCAACGTCCTGACTTTC. Protein sequence: CASSHGANVLTF.

The chain has TRBV12-3 or TRBV12-4 and TRBJ1-6, with D possibly TRBD1 on 6 matching bases. Trimming stripped 1 base from V and 7 bases from J, with 8 bases between. The CDR3 has 14 amino acids. CDR3 bases: TGTGCCAGCAGTTTAGGGACAGAAAATTCACCCCTCCACTTT. This translates into CASSLGTENSPLHF.

The sample holds a few counts of this clonotype. J is TRBJ2-1 and V is TRBV5-4; 8 nucleotides agree with TRBD2. V gave up 4 bases and J gave up 6 bases; unmatched junction bases: 9. CDR1 and CDR2 (germline): SGHNT, YYREEE (reference sequence). This CDR3 has 15 amino acids. CDR3 sequence reads: CASSPGGGRSNEQFF. CDR3 nucleotide sequence: TGTGCCAGCAGCCCGGGGGGCGGGAGGAGCAATGAGCAGTTCTTC.

V is TRBV6-5 and J is TRBJ2-5; 7 nucleotides align to TRBD1. The V segment lost 6 bases and the J segment 2 bases; nucleotides outside the gene matches: 6. The CDR3 length is 14 residues. The germline CDR1 and CDR2 sequences are MNHEY and SVGAGI. CDR3 loop: CASSPSGQQETQYF. In nucleotides, the CDR3 is TGTGCCAGCAGCCCCTCGGGACAGCAAGAGACCCAGTACTTC.

The rearrangement joins TRBV30 to TRBJ1-2, with unresolved D. The V and J ends lost 8 bases and 6 bases respectively, with 16 bases between them. Looked up from germline, CDR1 is GTSNPN and CDR2 is SVGIG (reference sequence). The CDR3 covers 12 residues. CDR3 protein: CAGSKKRDGYTF. In nucleotides, the CDR3 is TGTGCCGGGTCGAAGAAAAGGGATGGCTACACCTTC. The whole variable domain, remainder taken from reference TRBV30 and TRBJ1-2, is SQTIHQWPATLVQPVGSPLSLECTVEGTSNPNLYWYRQAAGRGLQLLFYSVGIGQISSEVPQNLSASRPQDRQFILSSKKLLLSDSGFYLCAGSKKRDGYTFGSGTRLTVV.

This clonotype appeared a single time. The chain joins TRBV20-1 to TRBJ2-3; 13 positions agree with TRBD2. V shed 5 bases and J 0 bases; nucleotides not matched to a gene: 11. The germline CDR1 and CDR2 sequences are DFQATT and SNEGSKA (reference sequence). The CDR3 length is 18 residues. CDR3 sequence reads: CSAPMGTSGTTSTDTQYF. The CDR3 coding sequence is TGCAGTGCTCCGATGGGGACTAGCGGGACCACTAGCACAGATACGCAGTATTTT.

The V and J genes are TRBV12-5 and TRBJ2-5, with a possible D match to TRBD1 (6 bases). The J call may be wrong; the DNA end is better matched by TRBJ2-7. Germline loops: CDR1 LGHNT, CDR2 FRNRAP. The CDR3 totals 11 residues. CDR3 coding DNA: TGTGCTAGTGCGACAGGCCACGAGCAGTACTTC. Translation: CASATGHEQYF.

This chain joins TRBV12-3 or TRBV12-4 and TRBJ1-4; the match to TRBD1 covers 7 bases. CDR3 length: 13 amino acids. The junction had 6 bases not matched to a gene; V was cut back by 8 bases and J by 6 bases. CDR3 in amino acids: CASSSGTDEKLFF. The CDR3 nucleotides read TGTGCCAGCTCCTCGGGGACAGATGAAAAACTGTTTTTT.

A single count supports this clonotype. This chain's CDR3 is CASSPVGAADYTF. In DNA form, the CDR3 reads TGTGCCAGCAGCCCGGTGGGGGCAGCGGACTACACCTTC. J is TRBJ1-2 and V is TRBV5-5; TRBD1 is a possible D gene (6 bases). The CDR3 runs to 13 residues. CDR1 and CDR2 (germline): SGHKS, YYEKEE (reference sequence). Trimming left V 4 bases short and J 10 bases short, with 17 bases between.

There are a few counts of this clonotype. This chain uses TRBV5-1 with TRBJ2-7, with no clear D. The J call may be wrong; the DNA end is better matched by TRBJ2-5. Per germline, CDR1 SGHRS and CDR2 YFSETQ. The CDR3 is 14 amino acids. The CDR3 loop is CASRRIDGQETQYF. The CDR3 region has the DNA TGCGCCAGCCGAAGAATCGACGGACAAGAGACCCAGTACTTC.